The 25 T cell receptor beta chains listed next were all sequenced from one sample in a study of blood T cell repertoires in COVID-19. Here immunoSEQ multiplex PCR was the method, and the copy in TCRdb shows in-frame clones only, minus some. The sample lists about 390,000 clones, approximately 90% occurring once. The sample comprised PBMCs or T cells enriched from blood (not recorded which). Every receptor here comes from a woman between 50 and 59 years old who had recovered from COVID-19.

CDR3 coding DNA: TGTGCCAGCATTCCAACGGACAACAGGAACACTGAAGCTTTCTTT. Amino acids: CASIPTDNRNTEAFF. The genes are TRBV6-5 and TRBJ1-1; the D gene is possibly TRBD1 (5 bases). Per germline, CDR1 MNHEY and CDR2 SVGAGI. The ends were cut back, 7 bases at V and 1 base at J, with 16 bases in the middle. This CDR3 is 15 amino acids long.

The chain combines TRBV2 with TRBJ2-7, with TRBD2 matching 11 bases. The CDR3 totals 13 residues. With V trimmed by 5 bases and J by 6 bases, 3 bases remained unmatched. The germline CDR1 and CDR2 sequences are SNHLY and FYNNEI. The CDR3 coding sequence is TGTGCCAGCAGTATAGCGGGGGGGCCCGAGCAGTACTTC. This codes for CASSIAGGPEQYF.

The gene calls are TRBV6-1 and TRBJ1-3; 9 bases are shared with TRBD1. CDR3 length equals 19 residues. Germline assignment: CDR1 MNHNS and CDR2 SASEGT. Trimming at V came to 1 base and at J to 2 bases, leaving 12 bases not matched to a gene. The CDR3 DNA is TGTGCCAGCAGTGAAGGTCCGGGACAGGGTTTTGGTGCTGGAAACACCATATATTTT. It is translated as CASSEGPGQGFGAGNTIYF.

V is TRBV25-1 and J is TRBJ1-4, with D possibly matching TRBD1 (6 bases). CDR1 is MGHDK and CDR2 is SYGVNS in the germline V gene. The ends were cut back, 5 bases at V and 10 bases at J, with 17 bases in the middle. The CDR3 is 14 residues long. The CDR3 reads CASSTWQGSGKLFF. The DNA for the CDR3 is TGTGCCAGCAGTACGTGGCAGGGGAGCGGAAAACTGTTTTTT.

In this sample, this clone turned up once. V is TRBV5-1 and J is TRBJ2-7; 10 nucleotides align to TRBD1. The CDR3 is 14 amino acids. Germline V gene sequence: CDR1 SGHRS, CDR2 YFSETQ. V was pared by 2 bases and J by 3 bases, with 2 bases of the junction left unmatched. DNA for the CDR3: TGCGCCAGCAGCTTCGGGACAGGGGTCTACGAGCAGTACTTC. It yields the protein CASSFGTGVYEQYF. The entire variable domain, with the rest obtained from reference TRBV5-1 and TRBJ2-7, is as follows: KAGVTQTPRYLIKTRGQQVTLSCSPISGHRSVSWYQQTPGQGLQFLFEYFSETQRNKGNFPGRFSGRQFSNSRSEMNVSTLELGDSALYLCASSFGTGVYEQYFGPGTRLTVT.

J is TRBJ1-1 and V is TRBV27, with D possibly matching TRBD1 (5 bases). There are 14 residues in the CDR3. Germline V gene sequence: CDR1 MNHEY, CDR2 SMNVEV (reference sequence). V was trimmed by 8 bases and J by 1 base, leaving 14 bases between them. This chain's CDR3 is CASHYLQGNTEAFF. CDR3 coding DNA: TGTGCCAGCCACTACCTCCAGGGGAACACTGAAGCTTTCTTT.

The rearrangement uses TRBV18 and TRBJ1-2; 9 nucleotides line up with TRBD1. The length of the CDR3 is 15 residues. CDR1 is KGHSH and CDR2 is LQKENI in the germline V gene. Germline trimming cut 2 bases from V and 4 bases from J; bases unmatched to any gene: 5. The CDR3 nucleotides read TGTGCCAGCTCACCAGCGGACAGGGGCGGCTATGGCTACACCTTC. Translated, it gives CASSPADRGGYGYTF.

This chain uses TRBV5-1 with TRBJ2-2; 10 bases map to TRBD1. Trimming cost V 4 bases and J 4 bases; bases outside gene matches: 7. Per the germline V gene, CDR1 is SGHRS and CDR2 is YFSETQ. CDR3 length equals 16 residues. As DNA, the CDR3 is TGCGCCAGCAGCGGGGGACAGGGGACTTTCACCGGGGAGCTGTTTTTT. Its protein is CASSGGQGTFTGELFF.

The genes are TRBV7-3 and TRBJ1-3; D is perhaps TRBD1 (5 bases). Germline V gene data show CDR1 as SGHTA and CDR2 as FQGTGA. Trimming pared 2 bases from V and 4 bases from J, leaving 6 bases between. The CDR3 is 13 residues long. CDR3 residues: CASSLGHGNTIYF. DNA for the CDR3: TGTGCCAGCAGCTTAGGACACGGAAACACCATATATTTT.

This chain joins TRBV15 and TRBJ2-3; 7 bases are a match to TRBD2. The CDR3 runs 16 residues. Germline values: CDR1 LNHNV, CDR2 YYDKDF (reference sequence). With 1 base clipped from V and 10 bases from J, the junction kept 14 bases outside the gene matches. CDR3 amino acids: CATSRGAGPSGGPQYF. In nucleotides, the CDR3 is TGTGCCACCAGCAGAGGGGCGGGGCCTTCGGGGGGTCCGCAGTATTTT.

This clone was detected once. The chain employs TRBV9 and TRBJ2-3; D is perhaps TRBD1 (6 bases). V lost 4 bases and J 4 bases, leaving 16 bases between the germline ends. The CDR3 is made up of 15 amino acids. Germline CDR1 SGDLS, CDR2 YYNGEE. The CDR3 is CASSQTGTRSDTQYF. In nucleotides, the CDR3 is TGTGCCAGCAGCCAAACCGGGACAAGGTCAGATACGCAGTATTTT.

This clone was picked up one time. The genes are TRBV7-6 and TRBJ2-7; possibly TRBD1 for D (5 bases). This CDR3 comprises 14 residues. The germline CDR1 and CDR2 sequences are SGHVS and FNYEAQ. The V and J ends lost 1 base and 4 bases respectively, with 11 bases between them. CDR3 region: CASSLVGQGYEQYF. CDR3 nucleotides: TGTGCCAGCAGCTTAGTGGGGCAGGGTTACGAGCAGTACTTC.

The rearrangement links TRBV12-3 or TRBV12-4 to TRBJ1-1; D perhaps matches TRBD1 (6 bases). Trimming took 3 bases from V and 6 from J, leaving 11 bases between them. The CDR3 totals 13 residues. The CDR3 loop is CASSLWEGAEAFF. The CDR3 bases are TGTGCCAGCAGTTTGTGGGAGGGGGCTGAAGCTTTCTTT.

Concerning this clone itself: A read error may explain this, as a much larger clone is one base away. V usage is TRBV27 and J usage is TRBJ1-6, with D tentatively TRBD1 (6 bases). The CDR3 has 16 amino acids. Per germline, CDR1 MNHEY and CDR2 SMNVEV (reference sequence). Trimming left V 0 bases short and J 7 bases short, with 13 bases between. The CDR3 DNA reads TGTGCCAGCAGTTTATCGTCACAGGGTGGGAATTCACCCCTCCACTTT. Its translation: CASSLSSQGGNSPLHF.

The rearrangement links TRBV3-1 (or the pseudogene TRBV3-2) to TRBJ1-3; unclear D gene. The CDR3 is made up of 15 amino acids. V lost 7 bases to trimming and J lost 1 base, with 14 bases between them. CDR1 is LGHDT, CDR2 YNNKEL, per germline (reference sequence). CDR3 residues: CASTTRGVSGNTIYF. The DNA for the CDR3 is TGTGCCAGCACCACCAGAGGAGTTTCTGGAAACACCATATATTTT.

The genes are TRBV18 and TRBJ1-2; tentative D call: TRBD1 (5 bases). The germline V gene has CDR1 KGHSH and CDR2 LQKENI. The CDR3 contains 14 residues. The V end lost 2 bases, the J end lost 4 bases, and 11 bases lay between the germline ends. The CDR3 sequence is CASSPGAGIYGYTF. The CDR3 region has the DNA TGTGCCAGCTCACCAGGGGCGGGGATCTATGGCTACACCTTC.

The chain links TRBV5-1 to TRBJ1-2; D may be TRBD1 (5 bases). Trimming stripped 4 bases from V and 8 bases from J, with 18 bases between. The CDR3 spans 14 residues. In germline, CDR1 is SGHRS, CDR2 YFSETQ. The CDR3 loop reads CASSPVGAITGYTF. The CDR3 DNA follows: TGCGCCAGCAGCCCGGTAGGGGCAATCACCGGCTACACCTTC.

This chain connects TRBV28 to TRBJ1-1, with 11 bases fitting TRBD1. The CDR3 loop spans 17 amino acids. Germline CDR1 is MDHEN and CDR2 is SYDVKM. Trimming removed 5 bases from V and 1 base from J; junction bases left unmatched: 9. CDR3 loop: CASSTPGQGDENTEAFF. CDR3 coding DNA: TGTGCCAGCAGTACCCCGGGACAGGGGGATGAGAACACTGAAGCTTTCTTT. The entire variable domain, with the rest obtained from reference TRBV28 and TRBJ1-1, is as follows: DVKVTQSSRYLVKRTGEKVFLECVQDMDHENMFWYRQDPGLGLRLIYFSYDVKMKEKGDIPEGYSVSREKKERFSLILESASTNQTSMYLCASSTPGQGDENTEAFFGQGTRLTVV.

The chain joins TRBV20-1 to TRBJ1-2, with a tentative D call TRBD1 (5 bases). Germline assignment: CDR1 DFQATT and CDR2 SNEGSKA (reference sequence). V dropped 3 bases and J dropped 4 bases, with 9 bases sitting between them. CDR3 length equals 12 residues. CDR3 DNA sequence: TGCAGTGCTAGTACAGGCCGCTATGGCTACACCTTC. Encoded protein: CSASTGRYGYTF.

The chain joins TRBV25-1 to TRBJ1-4, with TRBD1 as a possible D gene (6 bases). The V end was cut by 6 bases, the J end by 7 bases, with 12 bases between. The V gene's germline CDR1 is MGHDK and CDR2 SYGVNS. This CDR3 is 13 amino acids long. This CDR3 reads CASSATGSEKLFF. CDR3 DNA: TGTGCCAGCAGCGCCACAGGGAGTGAAAAACTGTTTTTT.

The V call is TRBV21-1, the J call TRBJ1-2; no DNA check was done on the table's D call, TRBD1. TRBV21-1 is reported as a pseudogene. This CDR3 is 14 amino acids long. The CDR3 loop is CASSDPGQGQVYTF. The DNA for the CDR3 is TGTGCCAGCAGCGACCCCGGGCAGGGGCAAGTCTACACCTTC.

V usage is TRBV29-1 and J usage is TRBJ2-1; TRBD1 might be the D (6 bases). Trimming stripped 4 bases from V and 4 bases from J, with 14 bases between. Germline V CDR1 and CDR2: SQVTM, ANQGSEA. This CDR3 comprises 14 residues. The CDR3 sequence is CSVAYREPYNEQFF. Here the CDR3 DNA reads TGCAGCGTTGCTTACAGGGAACCTTACAATGAGCAGTTCTTC.

V and J are TRBV6-5 and TRBJ2-7; maybe TRBD2 (5 bases). This CDR3 has 14 residues. Trimming cost V 0 bases and J 4 bases, with 10 bases left between them. CDR1 is MNHEY, CDR2 SVGAGI, per germline. The CDR3 region is CASSYSTGGYEQYF. The CDR3 nucleotides read TGTGCCAGCAGTTACTCTACTGGCGGGTACGAGCAGTACTTC.

This clone appeared a few times. The J gene is TRBJ1-5, the V gene TRBV6-1, with D unclear. CDR1 is MNHNS, CDR2 SASEGT, per germline. Trimming stripped 0 bases from V and 0 bases from J, with 9 bases between. This CDR3 has 16 amino acids. The chain's CDR3 is CASSEAPGYSNQPQHF. CDR3 in DNA: TGTGCCAGCAGTGAAGCGCCAGGTTATAGCAATCAGCCCCAGCATTTT.

For the CDR3, the DNA is TGCAGCGTTGTGGACAGTAACACCGGGGAGCTGTTTTTT. It specifies CSVVDSNTGELFF. This sequence joins TRBV29-1 and TRBJ2-2; a weak D match, TRBD1 (6 bases). The CDR3 length is 13 residues. CDR1 and CDR2 (germline): SQVTM, ANQGSEA. The V gene lost 4 bases and the J gene lost 2 bases, with 8 bases spanning the gap.